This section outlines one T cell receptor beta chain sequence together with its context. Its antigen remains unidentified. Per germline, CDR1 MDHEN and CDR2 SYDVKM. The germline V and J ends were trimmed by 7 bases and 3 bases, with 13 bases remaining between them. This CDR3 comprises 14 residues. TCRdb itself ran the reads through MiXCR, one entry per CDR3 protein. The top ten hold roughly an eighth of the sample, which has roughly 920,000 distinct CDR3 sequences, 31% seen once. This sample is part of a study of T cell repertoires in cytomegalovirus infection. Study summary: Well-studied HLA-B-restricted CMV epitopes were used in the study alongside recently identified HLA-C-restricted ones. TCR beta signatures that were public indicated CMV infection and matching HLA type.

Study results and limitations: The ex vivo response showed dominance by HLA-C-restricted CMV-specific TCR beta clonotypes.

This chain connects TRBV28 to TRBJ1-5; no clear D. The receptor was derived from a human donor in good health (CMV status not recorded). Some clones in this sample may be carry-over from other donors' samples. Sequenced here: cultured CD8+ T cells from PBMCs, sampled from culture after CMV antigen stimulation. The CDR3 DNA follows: TGTGCCAGCATTAATCGAGGGTCCAATCAGCCCCAGCATTTT. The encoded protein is CASINRGSNQPQHF.